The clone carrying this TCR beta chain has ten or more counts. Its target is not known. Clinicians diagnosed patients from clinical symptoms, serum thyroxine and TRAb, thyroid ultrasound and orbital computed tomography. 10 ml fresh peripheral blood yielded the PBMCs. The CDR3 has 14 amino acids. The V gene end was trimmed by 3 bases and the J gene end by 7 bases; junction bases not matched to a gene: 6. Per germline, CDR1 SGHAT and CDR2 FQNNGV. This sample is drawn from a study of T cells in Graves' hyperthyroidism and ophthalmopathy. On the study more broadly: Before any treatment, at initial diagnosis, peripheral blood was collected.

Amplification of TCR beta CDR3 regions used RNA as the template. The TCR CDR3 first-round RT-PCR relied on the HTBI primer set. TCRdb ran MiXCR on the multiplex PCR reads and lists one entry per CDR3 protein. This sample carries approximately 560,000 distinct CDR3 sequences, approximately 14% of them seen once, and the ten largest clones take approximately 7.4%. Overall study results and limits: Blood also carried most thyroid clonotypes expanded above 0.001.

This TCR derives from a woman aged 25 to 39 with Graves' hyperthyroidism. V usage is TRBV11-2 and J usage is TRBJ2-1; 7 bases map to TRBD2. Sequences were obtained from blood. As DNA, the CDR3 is TGTGCCAGCAGCTTTAGCGGGCGGGGGAATGAGCAGTTCTTC. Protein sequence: CASSFSGRGNEQFF. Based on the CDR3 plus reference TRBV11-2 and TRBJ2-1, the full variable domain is EAGVAQSPRYKIIEKRQSVAFWCNPISGHATLYWYQQILGQGPKLLIQFQNNGVVDDSQLPKDRFSAERLKGVDSTLKIQPAKLEDSAVYLCASSFSGRGNEQFFGPGTRLTVL.